The clone carrying this T cell receptor beta chain was counted a few times. The sample comes from a study of shared T cell receptors in the human thymus. With 6 bases removed from V and 0 bases from J, the gap between germline ends came to 18 bases. CDR1 and CDR2 from the germline V gene are LNHDA and SQIVND (reference sequence). The CDR3 consists of 16 residues. The protocol was immunoSEQ multiplex PCR, while the TCRdb copy is restricted to in-frame clones and leaves out a portion. The data contain roughly 700,000 clones, around 87% of them singletons. These data are also associated with another study on human thymus T cells.

The TCR was taken from a boy under two years old with a congenital heart defect. The specimen was thymocytes. V and J are TRBV19 and TRBJ2-7, with D tentatively TRBD1 (6 bases). The CDR3 DNA reads as TGTGCCAGTAGCCTCGGATATGCAGGGGCCTCCTACGAGCAGTACTTC. Protein sequence: CASSLGYAGASYEQYF.